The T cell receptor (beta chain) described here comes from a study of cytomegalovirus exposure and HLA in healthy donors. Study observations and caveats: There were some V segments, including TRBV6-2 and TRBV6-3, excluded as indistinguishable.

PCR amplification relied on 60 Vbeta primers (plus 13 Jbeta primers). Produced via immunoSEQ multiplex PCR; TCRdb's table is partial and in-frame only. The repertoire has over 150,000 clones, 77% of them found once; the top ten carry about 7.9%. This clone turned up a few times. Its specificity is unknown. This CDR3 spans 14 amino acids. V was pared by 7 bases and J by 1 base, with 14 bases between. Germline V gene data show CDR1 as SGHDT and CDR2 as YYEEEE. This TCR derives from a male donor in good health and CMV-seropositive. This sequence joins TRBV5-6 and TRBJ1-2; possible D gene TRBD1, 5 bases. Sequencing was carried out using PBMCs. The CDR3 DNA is TGTGCCAGCGGCCGAACGGGGGGTAACTATGGCTACACCTTC. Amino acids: CASGRTGGNYGYTF.